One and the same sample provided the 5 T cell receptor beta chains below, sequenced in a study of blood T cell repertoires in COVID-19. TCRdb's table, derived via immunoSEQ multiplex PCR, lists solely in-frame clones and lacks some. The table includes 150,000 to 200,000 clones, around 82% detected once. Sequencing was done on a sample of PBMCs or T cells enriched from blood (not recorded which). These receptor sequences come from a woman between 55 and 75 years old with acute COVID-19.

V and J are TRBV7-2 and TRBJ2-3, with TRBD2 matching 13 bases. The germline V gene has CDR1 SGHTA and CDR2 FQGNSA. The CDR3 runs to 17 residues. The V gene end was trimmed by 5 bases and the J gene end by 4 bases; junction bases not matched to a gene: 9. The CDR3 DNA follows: TGTGCCAGCAGCCGCCGACTAGCGGGAGGAGAAGCAGATACGCAGTATTTT. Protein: CASSRRLAGGEADTQYF.

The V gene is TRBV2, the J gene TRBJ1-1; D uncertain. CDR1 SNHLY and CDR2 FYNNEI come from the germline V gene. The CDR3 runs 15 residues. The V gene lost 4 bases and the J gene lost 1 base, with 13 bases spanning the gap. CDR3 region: CASSVREGGNTEAFF. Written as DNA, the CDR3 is TGTGCCAGCAGTGTGAGGGAAGGAGGGAACACTGAAGCTTTCTTT.

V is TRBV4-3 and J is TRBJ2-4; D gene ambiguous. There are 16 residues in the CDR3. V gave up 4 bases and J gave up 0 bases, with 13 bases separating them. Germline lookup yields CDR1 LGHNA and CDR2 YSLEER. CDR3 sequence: CASSPEQSLAKNIQYF. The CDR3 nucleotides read TGCGCCAGCAGCCCAGAGCAGTCTCTAGCCAAAAACATTCAGTACTTC.

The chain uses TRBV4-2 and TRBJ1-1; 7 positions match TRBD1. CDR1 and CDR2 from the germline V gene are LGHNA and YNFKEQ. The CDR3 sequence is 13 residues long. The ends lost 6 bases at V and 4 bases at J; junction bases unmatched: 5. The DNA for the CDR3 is TGTGCCAGCAGTCAGGACAGGACCACTGAAGCTTTCTTT. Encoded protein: CASSQDRTTEAFF.

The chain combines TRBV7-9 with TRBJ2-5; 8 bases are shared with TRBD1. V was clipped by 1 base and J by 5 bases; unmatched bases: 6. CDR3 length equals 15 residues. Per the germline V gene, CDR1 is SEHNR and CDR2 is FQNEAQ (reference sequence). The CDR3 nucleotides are TGTGCCAGCAGCTTAGGGACAGGGCTGCGGGAGACCCAGTACTTC. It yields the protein CASSLGTGLRETQYF.